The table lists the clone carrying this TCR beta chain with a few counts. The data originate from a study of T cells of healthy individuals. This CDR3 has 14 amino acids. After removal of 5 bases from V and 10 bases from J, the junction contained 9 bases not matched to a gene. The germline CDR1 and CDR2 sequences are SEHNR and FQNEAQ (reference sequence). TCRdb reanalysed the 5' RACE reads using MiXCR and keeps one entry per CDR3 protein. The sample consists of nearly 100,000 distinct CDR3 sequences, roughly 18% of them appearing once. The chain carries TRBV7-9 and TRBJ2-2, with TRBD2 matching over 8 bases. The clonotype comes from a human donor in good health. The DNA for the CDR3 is TGTGCCAGCAGCACCGTTGAAGCGGGGGAGGAGCTGTTTTTT. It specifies CASSTVEAGEELFF.